A single sample is the source of the 20 T cell receptor beta chains below, sequenced in a study of T-cell memory formation after mild COVID-19. TCRdb independently ran MiXCR on the 5' RACE reads; one entry per CDR3 protein. This repertoire shows under 450,000 distinct CDR3 sequences, about 20% found once; its top ten account for roughly a fifth. The sequenced material came from PBMCs or a T cell subset sorted from them (not recorded which). Receptor source: a man younger than 35 who had mild COVID-19 (a few samples of this study predate the infection). Cell type and time point are not known.

The rearrangement uses TRBV20-1 and TRBJ2-7; 7 nucleotides agree with TRBD1. Germline-derived CDR1 and CDR2 are DFQATT and SNEGSKA (reference sequence). The CDR3 spans 14 residues. V gave up 1 base and J gave up 3 bases; unmatched junction bases: 6. CDR3 in amino acids: CSARASAGGYEQYV. The CDR3 DNA reads as TGCAGTGCTAGAGCGTCGGCAGGGGGCTACGAGCAGTACGTC.

This clonotype was detected ten times or more. The chain combines TRBV7-9 with TRBJ1-1; D gene ambiguous. The CDR3 covers 12 residues. Germline assignment: CDR1 SEHNR and CDR2 FQNEAQ (reference sequence). Trimming left V 7 bases short and J 4 bases short, with 10 bases between. The CDR3 DNA reads as TGTGCCAGCACCATCGTACTCACTGAAGCTTTCTTT. It is translated as CASTIVLTEAFF.

V gene TRBV5-6 combines with J gene TRBJ2-7; 9 bases align to TRBD1. CDR1 is SGHDT and CDR2 is YYEEEE in the germline V gene. The ends lost 4 bases at V and 2 bases at J; junction bases unmatched: 10. The CDR3 spans 16 residues. Here the CDR3 DNA reads TGTGCCAGCAGCATAATTACCGGGACAGGGCCCTACGAGCAGTACTTC. Protein product: CASSIITGTGPYEQYF.

This chain links TRBV28 with TRBJ1-5; possibly TRBD1 for D (6 bases). The CDR3 loop spans 15 amino acids. V shed 4 bases and J shed 3 bases, with 13 bases lying between them. Germline CDR1 and CDR2: MDHEN and SYDVKM. CDR3 protein: CASSSPGAINQPQHF. The CDR3 DNA follows: TGTGCCAGCAGTTCACCGGGGGCGATCAATCAGCCCCAGCATTTT. Looking up the rest from reference TRBV28 and TRBJ1-5 gives the full variable domain: DVKVTQSSRYLVKRTGEKVFLECVQDMDHENMFWYRQDPGLGLRLIYFSYDVKMKEKGDIPEGYSVSREKKERFSLILESASTNQTSMYLCASSSPGAINQPQHFGDGTRLSIL.

This clonotype was counted between two and nine times. The gene calls are TRBV7-2 and TRBJ1-2; D is uncertain. CDR1 is SGHTA, CDR2 FQGNSA, per germline. The CDR3 covers 11 residues. V was clipped by 10 bases and J by 2 bases, with 8 bases between them. The CDR3, as DNA: TGTGCCACCGCAGGAAACTATGGCTACACCTTC. This codes for CATAGNYGYTF.

The sample holds a few counts of this clonotype. The chain is built from TRBV15 and TRBJ1-6, with 7 bases identical to TRBD1. The CDR3 spans 16 residues. Germline-derived CDR1 and CDR2 are LNHNV and YYDKDF (reference sequence). With V trimmed by 1 base and J by 12 bases, 12 bases remained unmatched. The DNA for the CDR3 is TGTGCCACCAGCAGAGGAGGGGGCGAATACAAGGGACCCCTCCACTTT. This sequence encodes CATSRGGGEYKGPLHF. Drawing the rest from reference TRBV15 and TRBJ1-6, the complete variable domain is DAMVIQNPRYQVTQFGKPVTLSCSQTLNHNVMYWYQQKSSQAPKLLFHYYDKDFNNEADTPDNFQSRRPNTSFCFLDIRSPGLGDTAMYLCATSRGGGEYKGPLHFGNGTRLTVT.

A few counts support this clonotype. The chain's CDR3 is CASSSGASNIQYF. The CDR3 DNA sequence: TGTGCCAGCAGTAGCGGGGCGAGTAACATTCAGTACTTC. The V gene is TRBV12-3 or TRBV12-4, the J gene TRBJ2-4, with TRBD2 identical over 7 bases. The CDR3 sequence is 13 residues long. J was trimmed by 7 bases and V by 5 bases; bases with no gene match: 5.

This rearrangement joins TRBV5-1 to TRBJ2-7, with D tentatively TRBD1 (5 bases). Trimming left V 1 base short and J 2 bases short, with 13 bases between. Germline lookup yields CDR1 SGHRS and CDR2 YFSETQ. The CDR3 extends over 15 amino acids. Here the CDR3 reads CASSLNEDKTYEQYF. The CDR3 coding sequence is TGCGCCAGCAGCTTGAACGAGGACAAAACCTACGAGCAGTACTTC.

This clonotype has just one count. A junction boundary mismatches the germline segment, possibly from a read error. V and J are TRBV6-1 and TRBJ2-2; unclear D gene. The germline V gene has CDR1 MNHNS and CDR2 SASEGT. The CDR3 covers 14 residues. CDR3 protein: CDSSEASVYGRLSF. CDR3 bases: TGTGACAGCAGTGAAGCGTCGGTTTATGGCAGACTGAGTTTT.

This clonotype was detected only a few times. V usage is TRBV4-2 and J usage is TRBJ1-1; the D gene is possibly TRBD1 (5 bases). From germline, CDR1 is LGHNA and CDR2 YNFKEQ. The V end was cut by 0 bases, the J end by 5 bases, with 16 bases between. The CDR3 length is 16 residues. The CDR3 loop reads CASSQDGGTTRTEAFF. The CDR3 DNA reads TGTGCCAGCAGCCAAGATGGGGGGACGACTAGGACTGAAGCTTTCTTT.

This clonotype occurred a few times. The CDR3 loop reads CASSQDYAVRGPQHF. DNA of the CDR3: TGCGCCAGCAGCCAAGATTACGCAGTTAGGGGGCCCCAGCATTTT. The rearrangement uses TRBV4-3 and TRBJ1-5; D perhaps matches TRBD1 (5 bases). The germline V gene has CDR1 LGHNA and CDR2 YSLEER. Trimming removed 0 bases from V and 9 bases from J, with 15 bases in between. This CDR3 has 15 residues.

V is TRBV5-1 and J is TRBJ2-5; D perhaps matches TRBD2 (6 bases). CDR3 length equals 14 residues. Trimming took off 0 bases at V and 7 bases at J, with 13 bases between the two ends. The germline gives CDR1 SGHRS, CDR2 YFSETQ. CDR3 sequence reads: CASSLALGGATQYF. In DNA form, the CDR3 reads TGCGCCAGCAGCTTGGCCTTGGGGGGTGCGACCCAGTACTTC.

The chain joins TRBV5-1 to TRBJ1-6; no definite D call. This CDR3 has 15 residues. V was cut by 1 base and J by 5 bases, with 10 bases left in between. CDR1 and CDR2 from the germline V gene are SGHRS and YFSETQ. The CDR3 DNA is TGCGCCAGCAGCTTGCAGTACCACAATAATTCACCCCTCCACTTT. Translated, it gives CASSLQYHNNSPLHF.

This clonotype showed up just a few times. The chain has TRBV29-1 and TRBJ2-3, with 7 bases fitting TRBD1. Trimming removed 6 bases from V and 5 bases from J; junction bases left unmatched: 2. The CDR3 spans 11 residues. The germline gives CDR1 SQVTM, CDR2 ANQGSEA. As DNA, the CDR3 is TGCAGCGTGTACAGGGGAGATACGCAGTATTTT. Its protein is CSVYRGDTQYF.

This clonotype was seen a few times. The chain recombines TRBV7-9 with TRBJ1-1; the D gene is possibly TRBD1 (5 bases). Trimming removed 4 bases at V and 0 bases at J, with 9 bases between. Germline lookup yields CDR1 SEHNR and CDR2 FQNEAQ (reference sequence). The CDR3 consists of 14 residues. CDR3 nucleotides: TGTGCCAGCAGCTACTGGGGCATGAACACTGAAGCTTTCTTT. Its translation: CASSYWGMNTEAFF.

This clonotype was detected once. V usage is TRBV6-6 and J usage is TRBJ1-2; 8 bases are shared with TRBD1. Looked up from germline, CDR1 is MNHNY and CDR2 is SVGAGI (reference sequence). The V segment lost 8 bases and the J segment 4 bases; nucleotides outside the gene matches: 15. The CDR3 is 16 residues long. CDR3 residues: CASALIQGAGVYGYTF. The DNA for the CDR3 is TGTGCCAGCGCACTGATTCAGGGGGCGGGGGTCTATGGCTACACCTTC.

The gene calls are TRBV5-1 and TRBJ1-6, with D unclear. The germline V gene has CDR1 SGHRS and CDR2 YFSETQ. Trimming cost V 2 bases and J 5 bases, with 14 bases left between them. There are 16 residues in the CDR3. In DNA form, the CDR3 reads TGCGCCAGCAGCTTTGACCGGCGGACCGATAATTCACCCCTCCACTTT. This gives the protein CASSFDRRTDNSPLHF.

This clonotype showed up just a few times. V usage is TRBV6-2 or TRBV6-3 and J usage is TRBJ1-5; D gene uncertain. This CDR3 has 13 residues. Germline assignment: CDR1 MNHEY and CDR2 SVGEGT. The V and J ends lost 4 bases and 6 bases respectively, with 10 bases between them. CDR3 coding DNA: TGTGCCAGCAGTTTTAGGGAGGGTCAGCCCCAGCATTTT. Protein: CASSFREGQPQHF.

The V call is TRBV10-1, the J call TRBJ2-3; TRBD2 aligns across 9 bases. The CDR3 runs to 18 residues. V trimming: 6 bases; J trimming: 0 bases; junction bases outside the gene matches: 13. CDR1 is WNHNN, CDR2 SYGVQD, per germline (reference sequence). CDR3: CASSGEAGTSPSTDTQYF. CDR3 nucleotide sequence: TGCGCCAGCAGCGGAGAGGCCGGGACTAGCCCTAGCACAGATACGCAGTATTTT.

The chain has TRBV20-1 and TRBJ1-5, with 7 bases aligning to TRBD1. Germline V gene lookup returns CDR1 DFQATT and CDR2 SNEGSKA (reference sequence). J gave up 7 bases and V 3 bases, and 9 bases lay outside the gene matches. The CDR3 has 14 residues. CDR3 protein: CSASDRAARQPQHF. The CDR3 DNA is TGCAGTGCTAGTGACAGGGCGGCCAGGCAGCCCCAGCATTTT.